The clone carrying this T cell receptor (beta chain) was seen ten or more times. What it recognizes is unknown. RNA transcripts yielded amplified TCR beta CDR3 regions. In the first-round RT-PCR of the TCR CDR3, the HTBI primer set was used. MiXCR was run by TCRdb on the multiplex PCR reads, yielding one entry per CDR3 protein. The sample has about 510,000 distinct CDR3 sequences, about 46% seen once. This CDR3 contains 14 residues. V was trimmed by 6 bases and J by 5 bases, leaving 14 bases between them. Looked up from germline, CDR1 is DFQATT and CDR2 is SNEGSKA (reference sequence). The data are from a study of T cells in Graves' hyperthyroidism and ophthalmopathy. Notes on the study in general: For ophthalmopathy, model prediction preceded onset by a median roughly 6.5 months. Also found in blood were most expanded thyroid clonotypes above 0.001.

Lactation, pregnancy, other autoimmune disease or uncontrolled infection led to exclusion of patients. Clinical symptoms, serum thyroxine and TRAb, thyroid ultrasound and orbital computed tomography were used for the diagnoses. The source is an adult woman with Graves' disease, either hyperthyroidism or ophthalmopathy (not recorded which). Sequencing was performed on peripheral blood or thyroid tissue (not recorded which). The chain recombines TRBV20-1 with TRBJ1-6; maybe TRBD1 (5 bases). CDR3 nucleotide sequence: TGCAGTGCCCGTAAGGGGACGGATAATTCACCCCTCCACTTT. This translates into CSARKGTDNSPLHF.